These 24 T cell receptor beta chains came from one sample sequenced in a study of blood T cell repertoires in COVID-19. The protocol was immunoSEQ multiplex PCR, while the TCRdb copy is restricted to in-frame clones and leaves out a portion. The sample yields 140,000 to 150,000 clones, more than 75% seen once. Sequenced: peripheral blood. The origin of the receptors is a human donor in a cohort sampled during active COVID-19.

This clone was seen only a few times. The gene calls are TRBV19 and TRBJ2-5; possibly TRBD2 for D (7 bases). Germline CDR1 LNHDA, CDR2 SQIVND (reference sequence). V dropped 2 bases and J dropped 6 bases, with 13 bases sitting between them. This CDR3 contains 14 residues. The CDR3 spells CASSITGSGKTQYF. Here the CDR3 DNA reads TGTGCCAGTAGTATAACAGGGAGCGGGAAGACCCAGTACTTC.

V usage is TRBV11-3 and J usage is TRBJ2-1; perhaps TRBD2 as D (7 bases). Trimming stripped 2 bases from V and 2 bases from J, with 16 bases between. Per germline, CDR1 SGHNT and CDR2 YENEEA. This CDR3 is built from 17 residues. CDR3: CASSLTHGGPTYNEQFF. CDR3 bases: TGTGCCAGCAGCTTAACTCACGGGGGGCCAACCTACAATGAGCAGTTCTTC. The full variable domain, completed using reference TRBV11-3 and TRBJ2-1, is EAGVVQSPRYKIIEKKQPVAFWCNPISGHNTLYWYLQNLGQGPELLIRYENEEAVDDSQLPKDRFSAERLKGVDSTLKIQPAELGDSAVYLCASSLTHGGPTYNEQFFGPGTRLTVL.

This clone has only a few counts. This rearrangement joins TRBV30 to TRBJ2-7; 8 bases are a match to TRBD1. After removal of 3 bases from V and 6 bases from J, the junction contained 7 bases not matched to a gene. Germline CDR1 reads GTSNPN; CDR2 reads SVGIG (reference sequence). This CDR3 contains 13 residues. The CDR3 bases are TGTGCCTGGAGGATTACAGGGGGGCGCGAGCAGTACTTC. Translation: CAWRITGGREQYF.

CDR3 protein: CASSTGDSSYEQYF. Written as DNA, the CDR3 is TGTGCCAGTAGTACGGGAGACAGCAGTTACGAGCAGTACTTC. V gene TRBV19 combines with J gene TRBJ2-7; maybe TRBD2 (6 bases). Germline CDR1 and CDR2: LNHDA and SQIVND (reference sequence). This CDR3 spans 14 amino acids. The germline V and J ends were trimmed by 4 bases and 4 bases, with 14 bases remaining between them.

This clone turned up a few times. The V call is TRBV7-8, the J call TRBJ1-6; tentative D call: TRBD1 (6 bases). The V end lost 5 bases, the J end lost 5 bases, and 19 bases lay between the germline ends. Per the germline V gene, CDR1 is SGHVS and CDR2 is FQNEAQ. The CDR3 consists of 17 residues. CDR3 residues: CASSLTPQGWNNSPLHF. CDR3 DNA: TGTGCCAGCAGCCTGACCCCACAGGGCTGGAATAATTCACCCCTCCACTTT.

As DNA, the CDR3 is TGCAGTGCCAGTTTGACAGATAACACCGGGGAGCTGTTTTTT. It is translated as CSASLTDNTGELFF. The chain recombines TRBV20-1 with TRBJ2-2; TRBD1 is a possible D gene (5 bases). CDR1 and CDR2 from the germline V gene are DFQATT and SNEGSKA (reference sequence). The germline V and J ends were trimmed by 6 bases and 2 bases, with 13 bases remaining between them. The CDR3 covers 14 residues.

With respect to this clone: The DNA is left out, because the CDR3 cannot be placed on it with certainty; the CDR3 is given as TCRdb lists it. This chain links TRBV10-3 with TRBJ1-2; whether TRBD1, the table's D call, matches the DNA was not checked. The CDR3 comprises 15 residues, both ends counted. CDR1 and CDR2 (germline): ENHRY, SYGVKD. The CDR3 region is CAISEWGQGANGHTF.

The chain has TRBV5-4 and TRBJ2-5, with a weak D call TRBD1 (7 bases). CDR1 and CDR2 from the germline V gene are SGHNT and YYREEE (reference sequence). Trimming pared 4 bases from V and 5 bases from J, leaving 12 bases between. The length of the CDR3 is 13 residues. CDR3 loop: CASSQTGTETQYF. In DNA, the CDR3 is TGTGCCAGCAGCCAGACAGGGACTGAGACCCAGTACTTC.

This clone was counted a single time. CDR3 region: CASSLVGGAVQTYEQYF. For the CDR3, the DNA is TGTGCCAGCAGCTTAGTCGGGGGGGCCGTCCAAACCTACGAGCAGTACTTC. This chain uses TRBV13 with TRBJ2-7; TRBD2 matches 8 bases. V was clipped by 1 base and J by 2 bases; unmatched bases: 10. The CDR3 loop spans 17 amino acids. Germline lookup yields CDR1 PRHDT and CDR2 FYEKMQ (reference sequence).

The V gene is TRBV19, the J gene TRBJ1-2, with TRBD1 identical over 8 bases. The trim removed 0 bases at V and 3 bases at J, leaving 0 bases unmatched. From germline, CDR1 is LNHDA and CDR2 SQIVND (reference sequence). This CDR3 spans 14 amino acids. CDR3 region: CASSIEDRDYGYTF. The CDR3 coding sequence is TGTGCCAGTAGTATAGAGGACAGGGACTATGGCTACACCTTC. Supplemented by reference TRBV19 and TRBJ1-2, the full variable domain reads DGGITQSPKYLFRKEGQNVTLSCEQNLNHDAMYWYRQDPGQGLRLIYYSQIVNDFQKGDIAEGYSVSREKKESFPLTVTSAQKNPTAFYLCASSIEDRDYGYTFGSGTRLTVV.

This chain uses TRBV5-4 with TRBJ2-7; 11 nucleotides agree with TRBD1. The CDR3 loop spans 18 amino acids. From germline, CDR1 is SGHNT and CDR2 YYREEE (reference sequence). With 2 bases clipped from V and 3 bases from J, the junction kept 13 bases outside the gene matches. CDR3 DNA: TGTGCCAGCAGCTTAGGAGGAGGGGGACAGGGGGGTTTCTACGAGCAGTACTTC. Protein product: CASSLGGGGQGGFYEQYF.

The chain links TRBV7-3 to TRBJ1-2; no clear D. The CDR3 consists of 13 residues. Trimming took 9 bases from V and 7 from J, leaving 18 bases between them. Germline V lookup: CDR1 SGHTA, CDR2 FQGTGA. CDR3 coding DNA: TGTGCCAGGACTTACGACGTTGTTATTGGCTACACCTTC. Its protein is CARTYDVVIGYTF.

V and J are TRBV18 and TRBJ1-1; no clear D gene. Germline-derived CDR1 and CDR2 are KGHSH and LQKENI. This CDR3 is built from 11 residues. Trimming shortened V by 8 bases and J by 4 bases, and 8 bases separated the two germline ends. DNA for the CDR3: TGTGCCAGCGAGGAAGTCACTGAAGCTTTCTTT. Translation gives CASEEVTEAFF.

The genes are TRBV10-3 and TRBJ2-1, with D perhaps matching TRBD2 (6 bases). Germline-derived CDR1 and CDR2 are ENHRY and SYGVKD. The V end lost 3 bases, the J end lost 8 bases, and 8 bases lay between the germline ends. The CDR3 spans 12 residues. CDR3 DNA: TGTGCCATCAGTGACCAGCGGGATGAGCAGTTCTTC. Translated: CAISDQRDEQFF.

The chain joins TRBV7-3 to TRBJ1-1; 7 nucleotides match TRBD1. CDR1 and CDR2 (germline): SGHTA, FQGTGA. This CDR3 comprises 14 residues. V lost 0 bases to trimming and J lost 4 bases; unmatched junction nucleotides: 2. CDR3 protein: CASSLTGTVTEAFF. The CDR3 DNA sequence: TGTGCCAGCAGCTTAACCGGGACAGTCACTGAAGCTTTCTTT.

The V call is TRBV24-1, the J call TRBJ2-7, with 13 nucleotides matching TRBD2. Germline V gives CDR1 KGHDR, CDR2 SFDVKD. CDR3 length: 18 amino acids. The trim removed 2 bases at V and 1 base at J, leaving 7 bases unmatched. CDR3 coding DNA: TGTGCCACCAGTGATTGCCCCGGGACTAGCGGGGCATCCTACGAGCAGTACGTC. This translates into CATSDCPGTSGASYEQYV.

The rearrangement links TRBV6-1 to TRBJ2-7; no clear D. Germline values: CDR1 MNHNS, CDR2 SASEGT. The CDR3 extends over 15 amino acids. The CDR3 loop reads CASSEKFSISHEQYV. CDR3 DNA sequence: TGTGCCAGCAGTGAAAAGTTTAGTATCTCCCACGAGCAGTACGTC.

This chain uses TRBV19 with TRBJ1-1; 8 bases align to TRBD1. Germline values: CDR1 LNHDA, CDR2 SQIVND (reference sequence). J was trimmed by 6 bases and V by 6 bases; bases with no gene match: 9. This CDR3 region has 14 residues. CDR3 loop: CASRQGALVPEAFF. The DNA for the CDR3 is TGTGCCAGTAGGCAGGGGGCGTTGGTCCCTGAAGCTTTCTTT.

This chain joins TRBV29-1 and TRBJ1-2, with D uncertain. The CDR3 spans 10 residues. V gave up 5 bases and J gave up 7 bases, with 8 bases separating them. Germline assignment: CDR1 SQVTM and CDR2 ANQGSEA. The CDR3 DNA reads TGCAGCGTTCAGTCTGCTGGCTACACCTTC. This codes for CSVQSAGYTF.

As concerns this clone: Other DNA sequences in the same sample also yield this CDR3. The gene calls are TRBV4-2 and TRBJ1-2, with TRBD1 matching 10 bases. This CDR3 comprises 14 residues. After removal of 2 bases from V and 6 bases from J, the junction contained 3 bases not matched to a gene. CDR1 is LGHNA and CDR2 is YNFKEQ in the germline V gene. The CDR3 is CASSQRDRGDGYTF. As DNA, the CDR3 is TGTGCCAGCAGCCAAAGGGACAGGGGAGATGGCTACACCTTC.

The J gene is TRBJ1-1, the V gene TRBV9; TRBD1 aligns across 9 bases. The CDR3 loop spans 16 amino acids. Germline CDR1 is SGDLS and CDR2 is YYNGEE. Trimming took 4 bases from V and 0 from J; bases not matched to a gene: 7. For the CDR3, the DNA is TGTGCCAGCAGCATAGCCGGGACAGGGCTGAACACTGAAGCTTTCTTT. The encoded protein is CASSIAGTGLNTEAFF.

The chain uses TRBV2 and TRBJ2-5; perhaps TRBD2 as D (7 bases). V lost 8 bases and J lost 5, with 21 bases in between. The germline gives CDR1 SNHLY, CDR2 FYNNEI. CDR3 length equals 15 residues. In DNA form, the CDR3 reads TGTGCCAGCGCCCAAGGAGGGGGGGCCGGGGAGACCCAGTACTTC. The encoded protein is CASAQGGGAGETQYF.

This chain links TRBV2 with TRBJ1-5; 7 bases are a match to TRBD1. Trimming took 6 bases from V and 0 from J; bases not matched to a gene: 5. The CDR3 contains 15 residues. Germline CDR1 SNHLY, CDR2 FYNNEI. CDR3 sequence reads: CASRLQGNSNQPQHF. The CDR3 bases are TGTGCCAGCAGATTACAGGGGAATAGCAATCAGCCCCAGCATTTT.

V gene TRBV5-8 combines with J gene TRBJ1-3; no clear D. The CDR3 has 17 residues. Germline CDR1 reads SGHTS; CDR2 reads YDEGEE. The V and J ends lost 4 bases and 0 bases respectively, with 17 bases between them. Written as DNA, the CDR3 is TGTGCCAGCAGCCTGCAGTTAATGCGGGACTCTGGAAACACCATATATTTT. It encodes CASSLQLMRDSGNTIYF.